This T cell receptor beta chain emerged from a study of tumor and adjacent non-tumor tissue in lung cancer. As for the study in general: There were around 11 adenocarcinoma, a couple of squamous cell carcinoma and 1 small cell lung cancer cases.

The CDR3 covers 15 residues. The germline V and J ends were trimmed by 1 base and 3 bases, with 13 bases remaining between them. The germline V gene encodes CDR1 SGHTA and CDR2 FQGNSA. RNA was extracted from bulk tissue without any cell sorting. Broader study findings: Significantly higher TCR diversity was found in tumor than normal lung. Tumor repertoires had a smaller top 100 clone share than normal lung.

In regard to this clonotype: Antigen unknown.

The library came from three nested PCR rounds adapted from ARM-PCR protocols. TCRdb fed the multiplex PCR reads into MiXCR, producing one record per CDR3 protein. The data contain about 200,000 distinct CDR3 sequences, 70% to 75% of them singletons. This rearrangement joins TRBV7-2 to TRBJ2-7; TRBD1 might be the D (5 bases). Source material: lung tumor tissue. This sequence originates from a man aged 60-69 years with non-small cell lung cancer. The CDR3 is CASSLGAGWYYEQYF. The CDR3 nucleotides read TGTGCCAGCAGCTTAGGGGCAGGGTGGTACTACGAGCAGTACTTC.